This T cell receptor (beta chain) was retrieved from a study of blood T cell repertoires in COVID-19. Some clones are missing from TCRdb's copy, which holds only in-frame ones; the method was immunoSEQ multiplex PCR. The table shows 90,000 or so clones, with 90% occurring only once. The CDR3 totals 14 residues. The germline V and J ends were trimmed by 0 bases and 6 bases, with 11 bases remaining between them. The germline V gene has CDR1 MGHRA and CDR2 YSYEKL. Seattle's enrolled individuals joined amid active infection and were then monitored longitudinally. This chain links TRBV4-1 with TRBJ1-1; D may be TRBD1 (5 bases). Sequencing input: peripheral blood. The source of this sequence is a man younger than 30 with COVID-19, enrolled during active disease. The CDR3 region has the DNA TGCGCCAGCAGCCAAGATTGGGGGGTGGCTGAAGCTTTCTTT. It specifies CASSQDWGVAEAFF.